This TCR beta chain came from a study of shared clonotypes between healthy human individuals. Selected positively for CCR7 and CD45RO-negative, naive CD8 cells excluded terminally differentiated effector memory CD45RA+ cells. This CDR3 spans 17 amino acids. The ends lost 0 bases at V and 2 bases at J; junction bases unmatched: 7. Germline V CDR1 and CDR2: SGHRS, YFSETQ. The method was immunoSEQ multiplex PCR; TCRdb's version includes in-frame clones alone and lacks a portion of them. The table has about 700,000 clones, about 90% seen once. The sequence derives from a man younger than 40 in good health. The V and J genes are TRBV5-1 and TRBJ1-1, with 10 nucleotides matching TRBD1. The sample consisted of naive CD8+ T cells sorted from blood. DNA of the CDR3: TGCGCCAGCAGCTTGGTGGGGACAGGGGCCGCCAACACTGAAGCTTTCTTT. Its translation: CASSLVGTGAANTEAFF.